Sequencing of this TCR beta chain was carried out in a study of T cell changes during pregnancy in multiple sclerosis. Germline values: CDR1 SGDLS, CDR2 YYNGEE. V was clipped by 4 bases and J by 8 bases, with 10 bases between them. The CDR3 is made up of 12 amino acids. Profiled with immunoSEQ multiplex PCR; TCRdb holds only in-frame clones, not every one. The table has tens of thousands of clones, almost 97% seen once. The chain has TRBV9 and TRBJ1-3; no clear D. The receptor was isolated from a female donor with multiple sclerosis, enrolled in a pregnancy study. The sequencing used CD8+ T cells from peripheral blood mononuclear cells, collected after pregnancy. CDR3 nucleotide sequence: TGTGCCAGCAGCCCCGACGGGTACACCATATATTTT. The encoded protein is CASSPDGYTIYF.